These T cell receptor beta chains were read from a single sample in a study of T cells in Graves' hyperthyroidism and ophthalmopathy. TCRdb fed the multiplex PCR reads into MiXCR, producing one record per CDR3 protein. The sample yields more than 500,000 distinct CDR3 sequences, under 60% seen once. Source material: peripheral blood or thyroid tissue (not recorded which). These receptors were taken from an adult woman with Graves' disease, either hyperthyroidism or ophthalmopathy (not recorded which). CDR3s include the opening cysteine and the closing phenylalanine or tryptophan. The order of the fields is clone size, J gene, D gene, V gene, CDR3 DNA, CDR3 protein. A D gene is named only where the DNA matches it firmly. The size of a clone is reported for some rows only, either as once, few or many, or as a class for expanded clones.

>once|TRBJ2-6|TRBD1|TRBV20-1
TGCAGTGAAGAGACAGGGACTGGGGCCAACGTCCTGACTTTC
CSEETGTGANVLTF
>-|TRBJ2-2|-|TRBV6-5
TGTGCCAGCGGACGAAGCCCGAACACCGGGGAGCTGTTTTTT
CASGRSPNTGELFF
>-|TRBJ1-2|TRBD1|TRBV25-1
TGTGCCAGCAGCCCAGCCCCGGGACAGGGGGCTCATGGCTACACCTTC
CASSPAPGQGAHGYTF
>-|TRBJ1-1|-|TRBV29-1
TGCAGCGTTGAGGGCACGAACACTGAAGCTTTCTTT
CSVEGTNTEAFF
>-|TRBJ2-3|-|TRBV5-5
TGTGCCAGCAGCACATATGTCACAGATACGCAGTATTTT
CASSTYVTDTQYF
>-|TRBJ2-5|TRBD2|TRBV10-3
TGTGCCATCAGTGCCACCCTAGCGGGAGGGGAGACCCAGTACTTC
CAISATLAGGETQYF
>-|TRBJ1-1|-|TRBV6-2/TRBV6-3
TGTGCCAGCAGTGCCCAAGCCCGGGGCACTGAAGCTTTCTTT
CASSAQARGTEAFF
>-|TRBJ1-2|-|TRBV7-3
TGTGCCAGCAGTTGGGGCAGGCTAATGTTCTTC
CASSWGRLMFF
>many|TRBJ1-1|TRBD1|TRBV25-1
TGTGCCAGCAGTGAATCCGGGACAGCAACAAGAGCTTTCTTT
CASSESGTATRAFF
>once|TRBJ1-2|-|TRBV10-3
TGTGCCATCAGTGAGGGACCGAGGGGGTATGGCTACACCTTC
CAISEGPRGYGYTF
>-|TRBJ1-1|-|TRBV7-9
TGTGCCAGCAGCTTTGAAGGACGCGAGGTTTTCTTT
CASSFEGREVFF
>many|TRBJ2-7|-|TRBV11-2
TGTGCCAGCAGCTTAGGGTATGACAGCACCTACGAGCAGTACTTC
CASSLGYDSTYEQYF
>once|TRBJ2-7|-|TRBV10-1
TGCGCCAGCAGTGAGTCCGGTCGGAGGGAGCAGTACTTC
CASSESGRREQYF
>few|TRBJ1-1|-|TRBV28
TGTGCCAGCAGTTTATCTCCTTCGGGAGCTTTCTTT
CASSLSPSGAFF
>many|TRBJ2-7|TRBD2|TRBV6-5
TGTGCCAGCAGTGCAGGACTAGCAGGGACCTACGAGCAGTACTTC
CASSAGLAGTYEQYF
>-|TRBJ1-2|-|TRBV12-3/TRBV12-4
TGTGCCAGCAGTTTAAGAGAACAGGGAAGCTATGGCTACACCTTC
CASSLREQGSYGYTF
>many|TRBJ2-7|-|TRBV11-2
TGTGCCAGCAGCCGCCTAAGACAGCGTCCCTACGAGCAGTACTTC
CASSRLRQRPYEQYF
>-|TRBJ2-1|TRBD2|TRBV7-7
TGTGCTAGCAGCTTATTTGGTCTAGCGGGGTACAATGAGCAGTTCTTC
CASSLFGLAGYNEQFF
>few|TRBJ1-5|TRBD1|TRBV25-1
TGTGCCAGCAGTGAATATGAGGGGGCGGGTCAGCCCCAGCATTTT
CASSEYEGAGQPQHF
>-|TRBJ2-7|-|TRBV10-2
TGCGCCAGCATTAGGTCCCGAACGGCCTACGAGCAGTACTTC
CASIRSRTAYEQYF
>many|TRBJ1-6|-|TRBV4-1
TGCGCCAGCAGCTTGGGCAGGCCTGGCTCCAGGGATTCACCCCTCCACTTT
CASSLGRPGSRDSPLHF
>-|TRBJ1-2|-|TRBV20-1
TGCAGTGCTAGAGGCACCAGACAGGTCTATGGCTACACCTTC
CSARGTRQVYGYTF
>few|TRBJ2-7|-|TRBV6-1
TGTGCCAGCAGTGAAGCGGGTAGGGGCGGCTACCACTCCTACGAGCAGTACTTC
CASSEAGRGGYHSYEQYF
>few|TRBJ1-1|-|TRBV6-6
TGTGCCAGCAGTTACTCGAAATCAGGGGACACTGAAGCTTTCTTT
CASSYSKSGDTEAFF
>many|TRBJ2-7|-|TRBV4-1
TGCGCCAGCAGCCACCAGGTTAGCGGCTCCTACGAGCAGTACTTC
CASSHQVSGSYEQYF